Listed here are 7 T cell receptor beta chains from one sample, sequenced in a study of T cell repertoires in cytomegalovirus infection. Each CDR3 protein gets one entry after TCRdb re-called the reads with MiXCR. The sample records some 400,000 distinct CDR3 sequences, approximately 30% being singletons. Sequences were obtained from PBMCs. These receptors were collected from a human donor in good health (CMV status not recorded). Some clones in this sample may be carry-over from other donors' samples.

V and J are TRBV10-3 and TRBJ1-5; 8 nucleotides align to TRBD1. Germline CDR1 and CDR2: ENHRY and SYGVKD. This CDR3 contains 16 residues. The V and J ends lost 0 bases and 3 bases, in that order; junction bases with no gene match: 4. CDR3 sequence: CAISESGQGNNQPQHF. CDR3 nucleotide sequence: TGTGCCATCAGTGAGTCCGGACAGGGAAACAATCAGCCCCAGCATTTT.

This sequence joins TRBV4-1 and TRBJ2-2; 13 nucleotides match TRBD2. The CDR3 extends over 15 amino acids. Germline CDR1 and CDR2: MGHRA and YSYEKL. Germline trimming cut 4 bases from V and 7 bases from J; bases unmatched to any gene: 3. For the CDR3, the DNA is TGCGCCAGCAGCCGGACTAGCGGGGGTGTCGGGGAGCTGTTTTTT. Protein product: CASSRTSGGVGELFF.

This clonotype was found many times. This sequence joins TRBV7-3 and TRBJ2-1; D might be TRBD1 (7 bases). With 0 bases removed from V and 6 bases from J, the gap between germline ends came to 15 bases. Per germline, CDR1 SGHTA and CDR2 FQGTGA. The CDR3 consists of 16 residues. The CDR3 loop is CASSLTGAGGTNEQFF. The CDR3 DNA follows: TGTGCCAGCAGCTTAACGGGGGCAGGGGGGACCAATGAGCAGTTCTTC.

CDR3 DNA sequence: TGTGCCAGCAGCCAAGTTGGGGGACTAGGCCCGGCGCGGGAGCAGTACTTC. Translated: CASSQVGGLGPAREQYF. The chain recombines TRBV3-1 with TRBJ2-7, with 8 nucleotides matching TRBD2. The germline CDR1 and CDR2 sequences are LGHDT and YNNKEL (reference sequence). V lost 1 base and J lost 7; bases outside the gene matches: 15. The length of the CDR3 is 17 residues.

This clonotype was observed a handful of times. This chain links TRBV27 with TRBJ1-3; D might be TRBD1 (6 bases). The V end was cut by 1 base, the J end by 2 bases, with 15 bases between. Germline V gene data show CDR1 as MNHEY and CDR2 as SMNVEV (reference sequence). The CDR3 is 17 amino acids. CDR3 DNA sequence: TGTGCCAGCAGTTTATACAGCCCAGGGGAAGCTGGAAACACCATATATTTT. As protein: CASSLYSPGEAGNTIYF.

This clonotype has just one count. The V call is TRBV28, the J call TRBJ1-1, with no clear D. The CDR3 consists of 15 residues. V lost 8 bases to trimming and J lost 10 bases, with 26 bases between them. Germline CDR1 is MDHEN and CDR2 is SYDVKM. DNA for the CDR3: TGTGCCAGCTGTTCTTTTCCGCCGATTGGTTCTGGAGCTTTCTTT. Translation: CASCSFPPIGSGAFF.

This chain uses TRBV28 with TRBJ2-7; 7 bases are shared with TRBD1. Trimming at V came to 4 bases and at J to 4 bases, leaving 10 bases not matched to a gene. In germline, CDR1 is MDHEN, CDR2 SYDVKM. The CDR3 length is 15 residues. In DNA, the CDR3 is TGTGCCAGCAGTTCCCAGTCCGGGACAGCTTACGAGCAGTACTTC. Amino acids: CASSSQSGTAYEQYF.